The clone carrying this TCR beta chain was detected only a few times. Study processing details: Reference gene primer amplification yielded estimated nucleated cell counts. Only in-frame clones appear in the TCRdb table, and some are missing; sequencing was by immunoSEQ multiplex PCR. V, J and clone size reflect that table, while D and trimming were determined from the DNA. The sample shows 280,000 or so clones, about 91% of them seen only once. These data come from a study of blood T cell repertoires in COVID-19. About the research overall: From the United States, Italy and Spain came samples of acute and convalescent COVID-19. Sources were T cells, B-cell-depleted T cells, or PBMCs; the material itself was cDNA or gDNA.

Trimming pared 4 bases from V and 2 bases from J, leaving 14 bases between. Germline V gene lookup returns CDR1 SEHNR and CDR2 FQNEAQ (reference sequence). CDR3 size: 16 residues. The chain has TRBV7-9 and TRBJ1-4; D is perhaps TRBD1 (5 bases). The sample consisted of peripheral blood. The clonotype was recovered from a woman between 55 and 75 years old with acute or convalescent COVID-19. CDR3 coding DNA: TGTGCCAGCAGCTCCGACAGAGAAGGGACTAATGAAAAACTGTTTTTT. Amino acids: CASSSDREGTNEKLFF.